These T cell receptor beta chains were read from a single sample in a study of cytomegalovirus exposure and HLA in healthy donors. Some clones are missing from TCRdb's copy, which holds only in-frame ones; the method was immunoSEQ multiplex PCR. The sample includes more than 100,000 clones, nearly 65% of them seen just once. Material for sequencing was PBMCs. Receptor source: a man aged 35 to 55 in good health and CMV-seropositive. CDR3s include the opening cysteine and the closing phenylalanine or tryptophan. Each record gives: clone size, V gene, J gene, D gene, CDR3 DNA, CDR3 protein. A D gene is named only where the DNA matches it firmly. The size of a clone is reported for some rows only, either as once, few or many, or as a class for expanded clones.

>.|TRBV2|TRBJ1-4|TRBD1
TGTGCCAGCACGGGACAGGCTAATGAAAAACTGTTTTTT
CASTGQANEKLFF
>.|TRBV2|TRBJ2-2|.
TGTGCCAGTACCGGTCGGGAGAACACCGGGGAGCTGTTTTTT
CASTGRENTGELFF
>.|TRBV25-1|TRBJ2-5|.
TGTGCCAGCAGTGCATTGGCGGGCCGGGCCGGGGAAGAGACCCAGTACTTC
CASSALAGRAGEETQYF
>.|TRBV5-4|TRBJ2-5|TRBD2
TGTGCCAGCTATGGCGGTCTAGCGGGTTTCGAGACCCAGTACTTC
CASYGGLAGFETQYF
>.|TRBV7-9|TRBJ1-4|TRBD1
TGTGCCAGCAGCTTAGAGCCAGGGGGCAATGAAAAACTGTTTTTT
CASSLEPGGNEKLFF
>.|TRBV11-1|TRBJ2-2|TRBD2
TGTGCCAGCAGACGGACTAGCGGGACCACCGGGGAGCTGTTTTTT
CASRRTSGTTGELFF
>.|TRBV7-9|TRBJ2-3|TRBD2
TGTGCCAGCAGCTTATATCTCAGAGCGGGAGTCCCAGATACGCAGTATTTT
CASSLYLRAGVPDTQYF
>.|TRBV18|TRBJ2-1|TRBD2
TGTGCCAGCTCACGGTCCACTAGCGGGGGGCTCAATGAGCAGTTCTTC
CASSRSTSGGLNEQFF
>few|TRBV6-6|TRBJ1-5|TRBD1
TGTGCCAGCAGTTACCGCCCGGACAGGGGTAAAGGGCCCCAGCATTTT
CASSYRPDRGKGPQHF
>once|TRBV20-1|TRBJ2-1|.
TGCAGTGCTTCAGGTAGCGTTGAGCAGTTCTTC
CSASGSVEQFF
>.|TRBV6-4|TRBJ2-5|TRBD2
TGTGCCAGCAGTGACTGGGGAGGGCTGGAGACCCAGTACTTC
CASSDWGGLETQYF
>few|TRBV6-5|TRBJ2-7|.
TGTGCCAGCAGTTACTTGGACAACTCCTACGAGCAGTACTTC
CASSYLDNSYEQYF
>few|TRBV5-1|TRBJ2-7|TRBD1
TGCGCCAGCAGCCCCCGGACAGGGGGCCTCTACGAGCAGTACTTC
CASSPRTGGLYEQYF
>.|TRBV28|TRBJ1-1|.
TGTGCCAGCAGTTTCGAGGCTGAAGCTTTCTTT
CASSFEAEAFF
>once|TRBV5-1|TRBJ2-7|TRBD1
TGCGCCAGCAGCTCGGGGACAGGGTCGTACGAGCAGTACTTC
CASSSGTGSYEQYF
>.|TRBV4-3|TRBJ2-1|TRBD2
TGCGCCAGCAGCCAAGGGGGGTCTAGCGGGTGGGATGAGCAGTTCTTC
CASSQGGSSGWDEQFF
>once|TRBV15|TRBJ2-2|.
TGTGCCACCAGCAGAGGACAGACCAACACCGGGGAGCTGTTTTTT
CATSRGQTNTGELFF
>.|TRBV13|TRBJ1-1|TRBD1
TGTGCCAGCAGCTTCCGGGGACAGGGGGCTGCCACTGAAGCTTTCTTT
CASSFRGQGAATEAFF
>.|TRBV9|TRBJ2-2|TRBD2
TGTGCCAGCAGCGTTAGATCCGGGACTAGCGGTACCGGGGAGCTGTTTTTT
CASSVRSGTSGTGELFF
>.|TRBV6-6|TRBJ2-7|.
TGTGCCAGCAGTTACCGCGGCTCCTACGAGCAGTACTTC
CASSYRGSYEQYF
>.|TRBV5-6|TRBJ2-1|TRBD2
TGTGCCAGCAGCTTGGCTAGCGGACATAATGAGCAGTTCTTC
CASSLASGHNEQFF
>.|TRBV2|TRBJ2-7|TRBD1
TGTGCCAGCAGCCGGGACAGGGCCCACGAGCAGTACTTC
CASSRDRAHEQYF
>few|TRBV5-1|TRBJ1-1|.
TGCGCCAGCAGCCCAGACATTTCCGAAGCTTTCTTT
CASSPDISEAFF
>.|TRBV29-1|TRBJ2-7|.
TGCAGCGTTGGGGGCCAGTCAAGCTCCTACGAGCAGTACTTC
CSVGGQSSSYEQYF
>.|TRBV19|TRBJ2-1|TRBD2
TGTGCCAGTAGTATGCCAGCGGGAGACGAGCAGTTCTTC
CASSMPAGDEQFF
>few|TRBV6-5|TRBJ1-5|.
TGTGCCAGCAGTTACTCGAGGGTTACCCGCCAGCATTTT
CASSYSRVTRQHF
>.|TRBV28|TRBJ1-6|.
TGTGCCAGCAGTTTACCGTTGACAGGAGAGACCCTCCACTTT
CASSLPLTGETLHF
>.|TRBV6-5|TRBJ1-5|.
TGTGCCAGCAATATCGGACAGCAGCCCCAGCATTTT
CASNIGQQPQHF
>few|TRBV20-1|TRBJ2-7|TRBD2
TGCTTAGTGGGGACTAGTCGCGAGCAGTACTTC
CLVGTSREQYF
>.|TRBV11-2|TRBJ1-2|TRBD1
TGTGCCAGCAGTCACGGGACAGGGGGCCATGGCTACACCTTC
CASSHGTGGHGYTF
>.|TRBV5-4|TRBJ2-7|.
TGTGCCAGCAGCTTGGCGGGGATTGGAGCCTACGAGCAGTACTTC
CASSLAGIGAYEQYF
>.|TRBV5-8|TRBJ1-2|.
TGTGCCAGCAGCCCTTGGGGCAGTAACTATGGCTACACCTTC
CASSPWGSNYGYTF
>.|TRBV6-5|TRBJ2-2|TRBD1
TGTGCCAGCAGAAGGGGACAGGGGGCCACCGGGGAGCTGTTTTTT
CASRRGQGATGELFF
>.|TRBV7-8|TRBJ1-2|.
TGTGCCAGCAGCTTAGACAGGACCTATGGCTACACCTTC
CASSLDRTYGYTF
>once|TRBV5-1|TRBJ1-4|TRBD1
TGCGCCAGCAGCCGAGGGGGGACAGTTAATGAAAAACTGTTTTTT
CASSRGGTVNEKLFF
>.|TRBV11-1|TRBJ2-5|TRBD2
TGTGCCAGCAGCTCACTAGCGGGGGGGCCGGAGGAGACCCAGTACTTC
CASSSLAGGPEETQYF
>.|TRBV2|TRBJ1-5|.
TGTGCCAGCAGCGCAGGTTTGGGGGCCGGTCAGCCCCAGCATTTT
CASSAGLGAGQPQHF
>.|TRBV5-8|TRBJ2-5|TRBD1
TGTGCCAGCAGCTGGGGGGGACAGGGGGCATTAGAGACCCAGTACTTC
CASSWGGQGALETQYF
>.|TRBV6-1|TRBJ2-2|TRBD2
TGTGCCAGCCGTCTGGCGGGAGGAAACACCGGGGAGCTGTTTTTT
CASRLAGGNTGELFF
>once|TRBV30|TRBJ2-3|.
TGTGCCTGGGCCAGGCTTTCTAGCACAGATACGCAGTATTTT
CAWARLSSTDTQYF
>.|TRBV28|TRBJ2-2|.
TGTGCCAGCAGTCCCCCTAACCGCCGTGGGGAGCTGTTTTTT
CASSPPNRRGELFF
>.|TRBV5-4|TRBJ2-3|.
TGTGCCAGCAGCTTGTCCGGAGCGCAGTATTTT
CASSLSGAQYF
>few|TRBV5-8|TRBJ2-7|.
TGTGCCAGCAGCTTGGGTGGAGGTCTATACTTC
CASSLGGGLYF
>once|TRBV28|TRBJ2-1|TRBD2
TGTGCCAGCAGTCTACAGGGACTAGCGGGAGAAAGGAATGAGCAGTTCTTC
CASSLQGLAGERNEQFF
>few|TRBV7-9|TRBJ2-1|.
TGTGCCAGCAGCTTGAGACGGGGTGGGGAGCAGTTCTTC
CASSLRRGGEQFF
>.|TRBV7-2|TRBJ2-5|.
TGTGCCAGCAGTTATTCACAGGGAACCCAGTACTTC
CASSYSQGTQYF
>few|TRBV29-1|TRBJ2-7|.
TGCAGCGTTGAACGGGGGGCCAACGAGCAGTACTTC
CSVERGANEQYF
>.|TRBV9|TRBJ2-5|TRBD2
TGTGCCAGCAGCGTCCGAGCGGGGGGGCCGGGGGAGACCCAGTACTTC
CASSVRAGGPGETQYF
>few|TRBV18|TRBJ2-2|.
TGTGCCAGCTCACCACATTCACTCACAGGGGAGGCGAACACCGGGGAGCTGTTTTTT
CASSPHSLTGEANTGELFF
>.|TRBV7-2|TRBJ1-3|.
TGTGCCAGCAGCCGCGACACGAACTCTGGAAACACCATATATTTT
CASSRDTNSGNTIYF
>few|TRBV6-5|TRBJ1-2|.
TGTGCCAGCAGTTACTCGTGGGGGCAGAACTATGGCTACACCTTC
CASSYSWGQNYGYTF
>.|TRBV6-1|TRBJ2-2|.
TGTGCCAGCAGTTTCTCCAACACCGGGGAGCTGTTTTTT
CASSFSNTGELFF
>.|TRBV29-1|TRBJ2-2|.
TGCAGCGTTGAGTCAGGGGTTACCGGGGAGCTGTTTTTT
CSVESGVTGELFF